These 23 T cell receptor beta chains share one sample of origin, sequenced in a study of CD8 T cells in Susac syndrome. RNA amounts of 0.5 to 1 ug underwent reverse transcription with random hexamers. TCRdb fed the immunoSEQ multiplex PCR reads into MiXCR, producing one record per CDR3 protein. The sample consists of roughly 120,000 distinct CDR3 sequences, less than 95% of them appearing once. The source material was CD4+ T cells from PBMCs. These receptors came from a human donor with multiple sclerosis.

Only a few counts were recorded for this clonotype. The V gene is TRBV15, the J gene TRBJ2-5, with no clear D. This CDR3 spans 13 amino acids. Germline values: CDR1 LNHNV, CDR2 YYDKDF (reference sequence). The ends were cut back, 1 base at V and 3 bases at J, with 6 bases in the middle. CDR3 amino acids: CATSRAREETQYF. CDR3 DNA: TGTGCCACCAGCAGAGCTCGGGAAGAGACCCAGTACTTC.

The CDR3 reads CASSDSRANVLTF. The CDR3, as DNA: TGTGCCAGCTCGGACAGCCGGGCCAACGTCCTGACTTTC. V usage is TRBV18 and J usage is TRBJ2-6, with D possibly TRBD1 on 6 matching bases. The CDR3 runs 13 residues. From germline, CDR1 is KGHSH and CDR2 LQKENI. With 6 bases removed from V and 5 bases from J, the gap between germline ends came to 8 bases.

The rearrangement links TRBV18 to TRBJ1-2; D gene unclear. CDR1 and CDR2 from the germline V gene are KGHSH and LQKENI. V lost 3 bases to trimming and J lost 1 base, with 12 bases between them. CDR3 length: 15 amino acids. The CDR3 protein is CASSPVVLLNYGYTF. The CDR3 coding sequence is TGTGCCAGCTCACCGGTAGTACTCCTTAACTATGGCTACACCTTC.

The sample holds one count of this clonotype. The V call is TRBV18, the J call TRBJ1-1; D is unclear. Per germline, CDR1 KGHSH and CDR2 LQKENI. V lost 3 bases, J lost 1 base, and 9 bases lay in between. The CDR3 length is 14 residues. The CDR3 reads CASSPRHSNTEAFF. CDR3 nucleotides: TGTGCCAGCTCACCTCGACACTCGAACACTGAAGCTTTCTTT.

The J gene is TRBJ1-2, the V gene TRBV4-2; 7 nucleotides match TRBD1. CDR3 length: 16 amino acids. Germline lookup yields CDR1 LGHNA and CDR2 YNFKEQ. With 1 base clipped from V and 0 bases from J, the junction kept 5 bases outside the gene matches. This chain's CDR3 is CASSQGGQVANYGYTF. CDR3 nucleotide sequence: TGTGCCAGCAGCCAAGGTGGACAGGTCGCTAACTATGGCTACACCTTC.

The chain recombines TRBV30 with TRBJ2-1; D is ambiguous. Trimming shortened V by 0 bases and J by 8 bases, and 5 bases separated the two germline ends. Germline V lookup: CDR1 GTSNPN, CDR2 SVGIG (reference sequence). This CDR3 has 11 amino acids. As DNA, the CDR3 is TGTGCCTGGAGTGTAGTGGATGAGCAGTTCTTC. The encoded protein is CAWSVVDEQFF.

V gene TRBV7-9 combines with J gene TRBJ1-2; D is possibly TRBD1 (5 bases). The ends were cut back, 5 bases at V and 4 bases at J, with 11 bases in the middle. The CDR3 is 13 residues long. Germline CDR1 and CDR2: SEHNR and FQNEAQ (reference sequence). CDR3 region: CASSPGTAYGYTF. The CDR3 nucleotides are TGTGCCAGCAGCCCCGGGACGGCCTATGGCTACACCTTC.

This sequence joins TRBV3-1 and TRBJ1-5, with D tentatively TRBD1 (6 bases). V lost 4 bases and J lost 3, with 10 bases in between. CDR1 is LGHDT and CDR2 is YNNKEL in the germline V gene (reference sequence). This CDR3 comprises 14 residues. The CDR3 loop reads CASSRDTFNQPQHF. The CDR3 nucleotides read TGTGCCAGCAGCCGGGACACCTTCAATCAGCCCCAGCATTTT.

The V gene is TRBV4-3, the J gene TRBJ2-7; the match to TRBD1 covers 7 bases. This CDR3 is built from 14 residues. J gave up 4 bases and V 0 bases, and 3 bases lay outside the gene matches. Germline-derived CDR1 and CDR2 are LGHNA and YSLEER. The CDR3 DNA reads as TGCGCCAGCAGCCAAGAGGGCAGGGGGTACGAGCAGTACTTC. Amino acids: CASSQEGRGYEQYF.

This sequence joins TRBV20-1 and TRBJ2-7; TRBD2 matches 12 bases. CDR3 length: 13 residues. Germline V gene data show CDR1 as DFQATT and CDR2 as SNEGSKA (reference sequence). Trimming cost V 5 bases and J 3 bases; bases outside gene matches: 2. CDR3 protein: CSAVTSGSYEQYF. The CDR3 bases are TGCAGTGCTGTGACTAGCGGGAGCTACGAGCAGTACTTC.

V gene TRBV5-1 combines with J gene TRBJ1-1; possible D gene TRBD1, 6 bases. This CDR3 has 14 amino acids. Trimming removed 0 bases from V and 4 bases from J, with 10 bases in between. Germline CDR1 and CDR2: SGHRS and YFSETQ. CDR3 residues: CASSLVRGSTEAFF. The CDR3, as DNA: TGCGCCAGCAGCTTGGTCAGGGGAAGCACTGAAGCTTTCTTT. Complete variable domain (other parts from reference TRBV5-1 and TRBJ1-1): KAGVTQTPRYLIKTRGQQVTLSCSPISGHRSVSWYQQTPGQGLQFLFEYFSETQRNKGNFPGRFSGRQFSNSRSEMNVSTLELGDSALYLCASSLVRGSTEAFFGQGTRLTVV.

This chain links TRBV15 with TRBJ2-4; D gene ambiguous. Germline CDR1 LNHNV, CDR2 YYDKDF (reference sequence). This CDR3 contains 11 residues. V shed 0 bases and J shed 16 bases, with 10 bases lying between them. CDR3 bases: TGTGCCACCAGCAGAGACCGTAAGGCCTACTTC. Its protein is CATSRDRKAYF.

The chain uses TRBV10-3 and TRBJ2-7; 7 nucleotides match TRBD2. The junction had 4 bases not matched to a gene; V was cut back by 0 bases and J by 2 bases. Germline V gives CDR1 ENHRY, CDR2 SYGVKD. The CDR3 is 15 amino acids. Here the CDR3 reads CAISESTSSAYEQYF. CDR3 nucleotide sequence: TGTGCCATCAGTGAGTCGACTAGCTCCGCCTACGAGCAGTACTTC.

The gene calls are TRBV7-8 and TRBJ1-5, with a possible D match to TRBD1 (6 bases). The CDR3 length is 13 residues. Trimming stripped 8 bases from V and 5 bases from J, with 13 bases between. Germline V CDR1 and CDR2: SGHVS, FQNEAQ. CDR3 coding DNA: TGTGCCAGCGCCTTACAGGGCGATCAGCCCCAGCATTTT. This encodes CASALQGDQPQHF. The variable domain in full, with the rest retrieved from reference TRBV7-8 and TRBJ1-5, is GAGVSQSPRYKVAKRGQDVALRCDPISGHVSLFWYQQALGQGPEFLTYFQNEAQLDKSGLPSDRFFAERPEGSVSTLKIQRTQQEDSAVYLCASALQGDQPQHFGDGTRLSIL.

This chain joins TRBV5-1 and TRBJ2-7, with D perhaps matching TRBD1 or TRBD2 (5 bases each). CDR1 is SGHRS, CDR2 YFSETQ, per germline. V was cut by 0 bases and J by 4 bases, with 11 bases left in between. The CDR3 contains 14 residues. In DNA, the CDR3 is TGCGCCAGCAGCTTGGCGGGGCTACAATACGAGCAGTACTTC. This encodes CASSLAGLQYEQYF. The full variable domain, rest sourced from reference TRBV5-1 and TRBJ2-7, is KAGVTQTPRYLIKTRGQQVTLSCSPISGHRSVSWYQQTPGQGLQFLFEYFSETQRNKGNFPGRFSGRQFSNSRSEMNVSTLELGDSALYLCASSLAGLQYEQYFGPGTRLTVT.

CDR3 in amino acids: CASGLYWTGKNEQYF. The CDR3 DNA is TGTGCTAGTGGTTTGTATTGGACAGGGAAAAACGAGCAGTACTTC. The V call is TRBV12-5, the J call TRBJ2-7; 8 nucleotides agree with TRBD1. The V and J ends lost 2 bases and 5 bases, in that order; junction bases with no gene match: 8. The CDR3 length is 15 residues. Germline CDR1 reads LGHNT; CDR2 reads FRNRAP.

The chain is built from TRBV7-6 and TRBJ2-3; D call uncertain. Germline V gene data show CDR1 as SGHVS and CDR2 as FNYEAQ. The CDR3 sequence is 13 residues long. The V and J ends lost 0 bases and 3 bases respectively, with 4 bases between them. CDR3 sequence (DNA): TGTGCCAGCAGCTTAGCGGTTACAGATACGCAGTATTTT. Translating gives CASSLAVTDTQYF.

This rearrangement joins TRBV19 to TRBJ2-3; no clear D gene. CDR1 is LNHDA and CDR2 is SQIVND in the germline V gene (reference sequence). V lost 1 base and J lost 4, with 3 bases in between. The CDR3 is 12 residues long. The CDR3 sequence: CASSIGPDTQYF. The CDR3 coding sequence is TGTGCCAGTAGTATAGGGCCAGATACGCAGTATTTT.

CDR3 sequence reads: CASSQSPLGRAEAFF. CDR3 DNA sequence: TGTGCCAGCAGCCAATCCCCCCTAGGACGCGCTGAAGCTTTCTTT. This sequence joins TRBV27 and TRBJ1-1; D ambiguous. V was cut by 6 bases and J by 6 bases, with 20 bases left in between. This CDR3 is built from 15 residues. CDR1 and CDR2 from the germline V gene are MNHEY and SMNVEV (reference sequence).

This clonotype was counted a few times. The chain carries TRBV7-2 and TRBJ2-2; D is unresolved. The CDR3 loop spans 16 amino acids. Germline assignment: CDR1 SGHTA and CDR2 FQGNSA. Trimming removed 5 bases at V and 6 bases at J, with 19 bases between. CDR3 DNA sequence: TGTGCCAGCAGCCCTAGGGCTCCGGGCGGATCCGGGGAGCTGTTTTTT. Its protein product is CASSPRAPGGSGELFF.

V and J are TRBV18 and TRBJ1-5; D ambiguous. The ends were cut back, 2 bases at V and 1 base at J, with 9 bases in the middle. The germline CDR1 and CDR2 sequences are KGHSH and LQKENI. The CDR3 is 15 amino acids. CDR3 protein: CASSPAGVSNQPQHF. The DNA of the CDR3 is TGTGCCAGCTCACCAGCCGGGGTCAGCAATCAGCCCCAGCATTTT.

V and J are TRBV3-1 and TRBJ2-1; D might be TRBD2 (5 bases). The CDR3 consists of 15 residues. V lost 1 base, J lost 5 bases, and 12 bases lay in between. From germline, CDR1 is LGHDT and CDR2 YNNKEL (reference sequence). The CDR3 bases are TGTGCCAGCAGCCAAGGGACTGCACAGCACAATGAGCAGTTCTTC. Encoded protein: CASSQGTAQHNEQFF.

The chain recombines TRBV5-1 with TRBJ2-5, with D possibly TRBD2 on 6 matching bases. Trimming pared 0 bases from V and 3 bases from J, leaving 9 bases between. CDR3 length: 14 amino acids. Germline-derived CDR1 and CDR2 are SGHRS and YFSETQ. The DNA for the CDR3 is TGCGCCAGCAGCTTGGTGGAGGGTAAAGAGACCCAGTACTTC. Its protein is CASSLVEGKETQYF.